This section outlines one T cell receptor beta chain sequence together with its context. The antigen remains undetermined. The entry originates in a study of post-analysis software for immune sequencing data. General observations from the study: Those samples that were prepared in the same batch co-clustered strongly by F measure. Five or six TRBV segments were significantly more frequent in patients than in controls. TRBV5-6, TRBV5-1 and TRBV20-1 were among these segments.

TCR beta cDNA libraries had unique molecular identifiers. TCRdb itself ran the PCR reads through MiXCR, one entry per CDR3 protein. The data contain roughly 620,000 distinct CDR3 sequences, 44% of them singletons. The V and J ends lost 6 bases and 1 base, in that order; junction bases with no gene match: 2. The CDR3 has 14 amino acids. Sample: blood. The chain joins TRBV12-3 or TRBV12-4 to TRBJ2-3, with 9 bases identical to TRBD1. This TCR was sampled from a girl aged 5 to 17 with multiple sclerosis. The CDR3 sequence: CASRRTGGTDTQYF. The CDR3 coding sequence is TGTGCCAGCAGAAGGACAGGGGGCACAGATACGCAGTATTTT.